The 20 T cell receptor beta chains reported below all come from one sample, sequenced in a study of blood T cell repertoires in COVID-19. This table comes from immunoSEQ multiplex PCR, and its TCRdb copy is limited to in-frame clones, with some not included. The sample records roughly 250,000 clones, around 90% being singletons. The sample was peripheral blood. The origin of the receptors is a man aged 55 to 70 who had recovered from COVID-19.

CDR3 DNA sequence: TGTGCCACCAGCCTAGACAGGTCCTATGGCTACACCTTC. This gives the protein CATSLDRSYGYTF. V and J are TRBV15 and TRBJ1-2; TRBD1 is a possible D gene (6 bases). CDR1 and CDR2 (germline): LNHNV, YYDKDF (reference sequence). V was trimmed by 5 bases and J by 4 bases, leaving 11 bases between them. This CDR3 is 13 amino acids long.

This clone is a singleton in its sample. This chain uses TRBV6-5 with TRBJ1-2; TRBD1 is a possible D gene (6 bases). V was shortened by 8 bases and J by 0 bases, with 13 bases between the two germline ends. The germline CDR1 and CDR2 sequences are MNHEY and SVGAGI. The CDR3 runs 14 residues. CDR3 DNA sequence: TGTGCCAGCTCGTGGGGGCAAGCTAACTATGGCTACACCTTC. The encoded protein is CASSWGQANYGYTF.

The table lists this clone with a count of one. This rearrangement joins TRBV24-1 to TRBJ1-5; 10 positions agree with TRBD1. This CDR3 contains 17 residues. Unmatched junction bases numbered 10, after V lost 2 bases and J lost 7 bases. In germline, CDR1 is KGHDR, CDR2 SFDVKD. For the CDR3, the DNA is TGTGCCACCAGTGATTCCCGACAGGGGGCATTAGGGCAGCCCCAGCATTTT. Translating it yields CATSDSRQGALGQPQHF.

The chain employs TRBV18 and TRBJ2-7; 12 bases are shared with TRBD2. The CDR3 sequence is 16 residues long. From germline, CDR1 is KGHSH and CDR2 LQKENI. V lost 2 bases, J lost 3 bases, and 5 bases stayed unmatched. CDR3: CASSPALLAGGYEQYF. DNA of the CDR3: TGTGCCAGCTCACCAGCCCTACTAGCGGGGGGCTACGAGCAGTACTTC.

V and J are TRBV4-1 and TRBJ2-6; TRBD1 matches 7 bases. CDR1 and CDR2 from the germline V gene are MGHRA and YSYEKL. The CDR3 has 17 residues. V shed 6 bases, J shed 4 bases, and the junction held 12 bases outside the gene matches. CDR3 coding DNA: TGCGCCAGCAGTCCGGGACAGTCTAATTCGGGGGCCAACGTCCTGACTTTC. Residues: CASSPGQSNSGANVLTF.

V and J are TRBV9 and TRBJ2-1; D perhaps matches TRBD1 (5 bases). Germline V lookup: CDR1 SGDLS, CDR2 YYNGEE. Deletions cut 0 bases from V and 2 bases from J, with 12 bases between. The CDR3 totals 16 residues. CDR3 protein: CASSVGTPPTYNEQFF. The CDR3 coding sequence is TGTGCCAGCAGCGTAGGGACACCTCCTACCTACAATGAGCAGTTCTTC.

This clone was seen once. The rearrangement links TRBV5-1 to TRBJ2-4, with a tentative D call TRBD2 (7 bases). Germline V CDR1 and CDR2: SGHRS, YFSETQ. This CDR3 is 17 amino acids long. The V end was cut by 4 bases, the J end by 0 bases, with 17 bases between. The CDR3 sequence: CASSDGGLDLAKNIQYF. The CDR3 DNA follows: TGCGCCAGCAGCGACGGGGGGCTAGACTTAGCCAAAAACATTCAGTACTTC.

This chain uses TRBV5-1 with TRBJ2-1; D is unclear. CDR1 is SGHRS, CDR2 YFSETQ, per germline. This CDR3 has 16 residues. V dropped 0 bases and J dropped 5 bases, with 15 bases sitting between them. The CDR3 nucleotides read TGCGCCAGCAGCTTGGCCATAATAGCCCTCCACAATGAGCAGTTCTTC. Protein: CASSLAIIALHNEQFF.

This clone was detected once. This rearrangement joins TRBV27 to TRBJ2-5; maybe TRBD2 (5 bases). Per germline, CDR1 MNHEY and CDR2 SMNVEV (reference sequence). V was trimmed by 2 bases and J by 4 bases, leaving 11 bases between them. There are 14 residues in the CDR3. CDR3 sequence: CASSLGLGAETQYF. CDR3 in DNA: TGTGCCAGCAGTTTAGGTCTGGGAGCAGAGACCCAGTACTTC.

The gene calls are TRBV14 and TRBJ2-2; D remains ambiguous. The CDR3 extends over 14 amino acids. V was cut by 1 base and J by 2 bases, with 5 bases left in between. Germline V lookup: CDR1 SGHDN, CDR2 FVKESK. The CDR3, as DNA: TGTGCCAGCAGCCAAGTTTTAAACACCGGGGAGCTGTTTTTT. Its translation: CASSQVLNTGELFF.

CDR3 bases: TGTGCCAGCAGACCTACAGGGTTCTATGGCTACACCTTC. This sequence encodes CASRPTGFYGYTF. J is TRBJ1-2 and V is TRBV6-5, with a weak D call TRBD1 (6 bases). Deletions cut 6 bases from V and 4 bases from J, with 12 bases between. Germline CDR1 MNHEY, CDR2 SVGAGI. The CDR3 extends over 13 amino acids.

This chain links TRBV6-5 with TRBJ1-2; 7 bases are shared with TRBD1. CDR1 is MNHEY and CDR2 is SVGAGI in the germline V gene. The CDR3 loop spans 13 amino acids. Trimming took 6 bases from V and 3 from J; bases not matched to a gene: 4. The CDR3 reads CASRDRSDYGYTF. The CDR3 DNA sequence: TGTGCCAGCAGGGACAGGTCTGACTATGGCTACACCTTC.

This chain joins TRBV27 and TRBJ2-3, with TRBD2 identical over 7 bases. Germline assignment: CDR1 MNHEY and CDR2 SMNVEV (reference sequence). This CDR3 region has 14 residues. With 6 bases clipped from V and 5 bases from J, the junction kept 8 bases outside the gene matches. The DNA of the CDR3 is TGTGCCAGCAGCAATGGGCGGGGGTTAGATACGCAGTATTTT. Amino acid sequence: CASSNGRGLDTQYF.

The chain has TRBV28 and TRBJ1-2; D is possibly TRBD1 (5 bases). Germline CDR1 MDHEN, CDR2 SYDVKM. The CDR3 has 12 amino acids. Trimming left V 2 bases short and J 8 bases short, with 9 bases between. CDR3 DNA: TGTGCCAGCAGTTTACAGGGATACGGCTACACCTTC. Amino acids: CASSLQGYGYTF.

The V and J genes are TRBV7-2 and TRBJ1-2; tentative D call: TRBD1 (6 bases). CDR3 length equals 13 residues. V shed 6 bases and J shed 4 bases, with 12 bases lying between them. Per germline, CDR1 SGHTA and CDR2 FQGNSA. The CDR3: CASRYTGFYGYTF. The CDR3 nucleotides read TGTGCCAGCAGATACACAGGGTTCTATGGCTACACCTTC.

This clone was observed a single time. V is TRBV12-5 and J is TRBJ2-3, with D possibly matching TRBD2 (6 bases). Trimming shortened V by 0 bases and J by 0 bases, and 7 bases separated the two germline ends. This CDR3 is built from 15 residues. The germline V gene encodes CDR1 LGHNT and CDR2 FRNRAP. The CDR3 DNA follows: TGTGCTAGTGGTTTGGTAGGAGGGAGCACAGATACGCAGTATTTT. Protein: CASGLVGGSTDTQYF.

The chain's CDR3 is CASSLIVHDYGYTF. The CDR3 nucleotides are TGTGCCAGCAGCTTGATAGTCCACGACTATGGCTACACCTTC. The gene calls are TRBV11-2 and TRBJ1-2; no reliable D call. Germline values: CDR1 SGHAT, CDR2 FQNNGV. Trimming removed 3 bases at V and 3 bases at J, with 11 bases between. CDR3 size: 14 residues.

The chain carries TRBV4-1 and TRBJ2-1, with D possibly being TRBD2 (6 bases). The CDR3 is 16 amino acids. Trimming removed 4 bases at V and 8 bases at J, with 21 bases between. CDR1 is MGHRA and CDR2 is YSYEKL in the germline V gene. The CDR3 sequence is CASSPVRGPPSDEQFF. DNA of the CDR3: TGCGCCAGCAGCCCGGTGAGAGGGCCCCCTAGCGATGAGCAGTTCTTC.

The CDR3 coding sequence is TGTGCCAGCAGCCTCCAGGGGGTTAGCACAGATACGCAGTATTTT. Translating gives CASSLQGVSTDTQYF. The chain recombines TRBV6-5 with TRBJ2-3; 7 bases map to TRBD1. This CDR3 has 15 amino acids. Per the germline V gene, CDR1 is MNHEY and CDR2 is SVGAGI. With 6 bases clipped from V and 0 bases from J, the junction kept 6 bases outside the gene matches.

The table lists this clone with a count of one. The rearrangement uses TRBV6-5 and TRBJ1-2; TRBD1 matches 9 bases. This CDR3 comprises 14 residues. J lost 0 bases, V lost 8 bases, and 4 bases had no gene match. Germline V gene data show CDR1 as MNHEY and CDR2 as SVGAGI. The CDR3: CASGTGRANYGYTF. CDR3 sequence (DNA): TGTGCCAGCGGGACAGGGCGGGCTAACTATGGCTACACCTTC.